This T cell receptor beta chain is drawn from a study of blood T cells in healthy people across ages. Study-wide points: There were more naive CD4+ cells and higher diversity in long-lived donors than in aged donors. The diversity estimates, figures obtained from one million T cells, were considered underestimates.

PCR was performed a second time for about 7 to 12 cycles using a sample-barcoded 5' primer and a J-beta primer mix. Every individual sample yielded 2.5 million or more paired-end reads (each containing CDR3). Each CDR3 protein gets one entry after TCRdb re-called the 5' RACE reads with MiXCR. The table records hundreds of thousands of distinct CDR3 sequences, around 45% of them present only once. This clonotype occurred once. Antigen unknown. No fewer than 5 micrograms of total RNA were isolated from every sample. CDR3 length: 16 amino acids. V was clipped by 1 base and J by 11 bases, with 22 bases between them. Germline V CDR1 and CDR2: KGHDR, SFDVKD.

The sequence came from a man aged 55-75 years in good health. Specimen: blood. V gene TRBV24-1 combines with J gene TRBJ2-5, with D possibly being TRBD1 (6 bases). CDR3 region: CATSDFKGDNYNEQYF. CDR3 in DNA: TGTGCCACCAGTGATTTTAAGGGGGACAATTACAATGAGCAGTACTTC.